The 8 T cell receptor beta chains presented below share a single source sample, sequenced in a study of T cell responses to AZD1222 COVID-19 vaccine. The protocol was immunoSEQ multiplex PCR, while the TCRdb copy is restricted to in-frame clones and leaves out a portion. The sample yields roughly 180,000 clones, roughly 92% seen once. The material sequenced was peripheral blood, taken 28 days after the second AZD1222 dose. These receptors all stem from an adult who received the AZD1222 COVID-19 vaccine.

V is TRBV4-2 and J is TRBJ1-5; D not certain. The germline V and J ends were trimmed by 1 base and 4 bases, with 14 bases remaining between them. From germline, CDR1 is LGHNA and CDR2 YNFKEQ. This CDR3 has 16 amino acids. The CDR3 sequence: CASSQGVHENNQPQHF. The CDR3 DNA is TGTGCCAGCAGCCAAGGGGTACACGAGAATAATCAGCCCCAGCATTTT.

The chain employs TRBV6-5 and TRBJ2-7; the D gene is possibly TRBD1 (5 bases). Per the germline V gene, CDR1 is MNHEY and CDR2 is SVGAGI. Deletions cut 5 bases from V and 6 bases from J, with 17 bases between. CDR3 length equals 14 residues. CDR3 coding DNA: TGTGCCAGCAGTACTACCTCAGGGCCCAGCGAGCAGTACTTC. Translated, it gives CASSTTSGPSEQYF.

The chain carries TRBV27 and TRBJ1-5; 7 positions agree with TRBD1. Germline V gives CDR1 MNHEY, CDR2 SMNVEV (reference sequence). Trimming cost V 2 bases and J 0 bases; bases outside gene matches: 1. The CDR3 covers 15 residues. The CDR3 nucleotides are TGTGCCAGCAGTTTAAACAGGGGTAGCAATCAGCCCCAGCATTTT. As protein: CASSLNRGSNQPQHF.

The J gene is TRBJ2-3, the V gene TRBV2; TRBD2 agrees at 7 bases. Germline values: CDR1 SNHLY, CDR2 FYNNEI. V was pared by 5 bases and J by 2 bases, with 7 bases of the junction left unmatched. This CDR3 is built from 15 residues. The CDR3 loop is CASSKQLAPTDTQYF. The CDR3 coding sequence is TGTGCCAGCAGTAAGCAACTAGCGCCCACAGATACGCAGTATTTT.

The J gene is TRBJ2-5, the V gene TRBV5-1; 7 positions match TRBD2. The CDR3 has 13 amino acids. V lost 3 bases, J lost 4 bases, and 3 bases stayed unmatched. The V gene's germline CDR1 is SGHRS and CDR2 YFSETQ. The CDR3 loop is CASSSSGGETQYF. In DNA form, the CDR3 reads TGCGCCAGCAGCTCTTCGGGAGGAGAGACCCAGTACTTC.

The CDR3 loop is CASSPGYNQPQHF. CDR3 DNA sequence: TGTGCTAGTTCCCCGGGATACAATCAGCCCCAGCATTTT. The V call is TRBV12-5, the J call TRBJ1-5; D is undetermined. The V and J ends lost 8 bases and 3 bases respectively, with 11 bases between them. Germline V CDR1 and CDR2: LGHNT, FRNRAP. The CDR3 sequence is 13 residues long.

The chain links TRBV29-1 to TRBJ1-2; no clear D gene. V lost 1 base, J lost 4 bases, and 4 bases lay in between. The CDR3 spans 11 residues. The germline V gene encodes CDR1 SQVTM and CDR2 ANQGSEA. As DNA, the CDR3 is TGCAGCGTTGAAGCCTCCTATGGCTACACCTTC. It encodes CSVEASYGYTF.

The rearrangement joins TRBV7-2 to TRBJ2-7; either TRBD1 or TRBD2 may fit D (7 bases each). The CDR3 is 15 amino acids. Trimming stripped 5 bases from V and 3 bases from J, with 17 bases between. Germline V gene lookup returns CDR1 SGHTA and CDR2 FQGNSA. CDR3 DNA sequence: TGTGCCAGCAGCCCTGAGCAGGGGGGGCACTACGAGCAGTACTTC. Protein sequence: CASSPEQGGHYEQYF.